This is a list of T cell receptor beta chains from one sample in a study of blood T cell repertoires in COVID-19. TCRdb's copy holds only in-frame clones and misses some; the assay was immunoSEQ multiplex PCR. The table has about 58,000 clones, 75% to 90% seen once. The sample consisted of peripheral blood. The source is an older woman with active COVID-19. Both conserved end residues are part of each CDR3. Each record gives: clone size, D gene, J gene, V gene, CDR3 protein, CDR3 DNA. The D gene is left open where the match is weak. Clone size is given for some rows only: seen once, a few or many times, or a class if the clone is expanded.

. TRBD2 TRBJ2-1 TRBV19 CASSILLFGGVSNEQFF TGTGCCAGTAGTATTTTACTTTTCGGGGGGGTAAGCAATGAGCAGTTCTTC
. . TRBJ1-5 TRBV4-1 CASSQDGGGGNQPQHF TGCGCCAGCAGCCAGGATGGTGGAGGGGGCAATCAGCCCCAGCATTTT
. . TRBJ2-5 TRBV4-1 CASSQGRALETQYF TGCGCCAGCAGCCAAGGCAGGGCTCTGGAGACCCAGTACTTC
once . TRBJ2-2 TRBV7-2 CASSLVAQGIAGELFF TGTGCCAGCAGCTTAGTAGCCCAGGGAATAGCCGGGGAGCTGTTTTTT
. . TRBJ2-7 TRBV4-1 CASSQADSSYEQYF TGCGCCAGCAGCCAAGCCGACAGTTCCTACGAGCAGTACTTC
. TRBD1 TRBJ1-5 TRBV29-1 CSVATGVNQPQHF TGCAGCGTTGCGACAGGGGTCAATCAGCCCCAGCATTTT
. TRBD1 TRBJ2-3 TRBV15 CATSRKTGDDTQYF TGTGCCACCAGCAGGAAGACAGGGGACGATACGCAGTATTTT
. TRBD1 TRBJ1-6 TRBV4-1 CASSKDFGAGGFNSPLHF TGCGCCAGCAGCAAAGATTTTGGGGCAGGGGGTTTCAATTCACCCCTCCACTTT
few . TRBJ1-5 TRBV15 CATSRRTGGNQPQHF TGTGCCACCAGCAGACGGACCGGGGGCAATCAGCCCCAGCATTTT
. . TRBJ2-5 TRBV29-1 CSGEQGGTQETQYF TGCAGCGGCGAACAGGGAGGGACCCAAGAGACCCAGTACTTC
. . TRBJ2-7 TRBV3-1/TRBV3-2 CASSQDTIGTEQYF TGTGCCAGCAGCCAGGACACGATAGGAACCGAGCAGTACTTC
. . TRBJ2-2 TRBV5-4 CASSPDSTGELFF TGTGCCAGCAGCCCCGACAGTACCGGGGAGCTGTTTTTT
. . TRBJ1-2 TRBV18 CASSPRTSTDYGYTF TGTGCCAGCTCACCACGGACATCCACAGACTATGGCTACACCTTC
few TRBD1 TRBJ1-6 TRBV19 CASKKQGAYESPLHF TGTGCCAGCAAAAAACAGGGGGCTTATGAGTCACCCCTCCACTTT
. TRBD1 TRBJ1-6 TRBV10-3 CAIRDRVNSPLHF TGTGCCATCCGGGACAGAGTTAATTCACCCCTCCACTTT
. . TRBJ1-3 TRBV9 CASSRQSGPSGNTIYF TGTGCCAGCAGCAGACAATCAGGTCCCTCTGGAAACACCATATATTTT
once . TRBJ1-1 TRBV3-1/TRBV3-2 CASSQDSQVVTEAFF TGTGCCAGCAGCCAAGATTCACAGGTGGTAACTGAAGCTTTCTTT
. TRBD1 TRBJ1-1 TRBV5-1 CASSLGTGGGVQAFF TGCGCCAGCAGCTTGGGAACAGGGGGCGGGGTTCAAGCTTTCTTT
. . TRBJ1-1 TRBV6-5 CASSSYDTWNTEAFF TGTGCCAGCAGTTCCTATGACACCTGGAACACTGAAGCTTTCTTT
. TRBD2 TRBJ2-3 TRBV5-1 CASSHRRGGTDTQYF TGCGCCAGCAGCCATCGGCGGGGGGGCACAGATACGCAGTATTTT
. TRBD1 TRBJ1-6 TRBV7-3 CASSRQGPGSPLHF TGTGCCAGCAGCCGACAGGGGCCGGGGTCACCCCTCCACTTT
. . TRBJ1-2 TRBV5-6 CASSLGGYGYTF TGTGCCAGCAGCTTGGGAGGGTATGGCTACACCTTC